The 19 T cell receptor beta chains listed next were all sequenced from one sample in a study (dated by TCRdb to about 2015). Libraries were prepared through 5' RACE. The reads were generated on an Illumina MiSeq. TCRdb reworked the public reads: Q25 trimming with fastp, MiXCR clone assembly, productive beta chains retained. Entries that share a CDR3 protein sequence are merged under the most common genes and DNA. Recorded for this sample are about 60,000 distinct CDR3 sequences; approximately 29% of them occurred a single time. 2% to 2.5% of the sample rests with the top ten. The sequencing sample was made of tumor-infiltrating naive CD4+ T cells sorted from the breast tumor. The cell subset or site tag for this specimen amounts to: naive CD4+ T cells, CD4+CD45RA+CD25-. Every receptor here comes from a female donor with breast cancer.

In the case of this clonotype: This could be a read error, since a much larger clone is one nucleotide away. The genes are TRBV12-3 or TRBV12-4 and TRBJ1-5; D unclear. The CDR3 runs to 12 residues. For the CDR3, the DNA is TGTGCCAGCAGAAAGCCCAATCAGTCCCAGCATTTT. This sequence encodes CASRKPNQSQHF.

This clonotype was recorded a few times. The genes are TRBV5-1 and TRBJ1-2; 9 positions match TRBD1. Germline CDR1 and CDR2: SGHRS and YFSETQ. V shed 4 bases and J 6 bases; nucleotides not matched to a gene: 7. CDR3 length: 14 residues. The CDR3, as DNA: TGCGCCAGCAGCACCGGACAGGGGAAGCATGGCTACACCTTC. This gives the protein CASSTGQGKHGYTF.

The chain joins TRBV2 to TRBJ2-2, with TRBD2 matching 7 bases. The CDR3 extends over 15 amino acids. The V segment lost 5 bases and the J segment 1 base; nucleotides outside the gene matches: 4. Germline V lookup: CDR1 SNHLY, CDR2 FYNNEI. CDR3 sequence: CASSMREKNTGELFF. As DNA, the CDR3 is TGTGCCAGCAGTATGCGGGAGAAGAACACCGGGGAGCTGTTTTTT.

Worth noting for this clonotype: A read error may produce the germline difference seen at one junction end. This chain uses TRBV28 with TRBJ2-7; D unclear. The CDR3 sequence is 12 residues long. Germline-derived CDR1 and CDR2 are MDHEN and SYDVKM. The DNA of the CDR3 is TGTGCCAGCTTAGGCGGCACCTACGAGCGGTACTTC. It translates to CASLGGTYERYF.

This chain uses TRBV6-1 with TRBJ1-2, with a tentative D call TRBD1 (5 bases). The CDR3 runs to 14 residues. V lost 7 bases, J lost 2 bases, and 14 bases lay in between. CDR1 MNHNS and CDR2 SASEGT come from the germline V gene. The CDR3 spells CASTVGTHNYGYTF. The CDR3 nucleotides are TGTGCCAGCACCGTGGGGACCCACAACTATGGCTACACCTTC.

Ten or more counts support this clonotype. The CDR3 loop is CASSLGAGLTEAFF. As DNA, the CDR3 is TGTGCCAGCAGCTTAGGGGCAGGGCTGACTGAAGCTTTCTTT. The chain uses TRBV7-2 and TRBJ1-1, with D perhaps TRBD1 (5 bases). This CDR3 is 14 amino acids long. The germline V gene has CDR1 SGHTA and CDR2 FQGNSA. Trimming pared 1 base from V and 5 bases from J, leaving 11 bases between.

This clonotype is categorized as medium-sized. V and J are TRBV18 and TRBJ1-1, with 7 positions matching TRBD1. V trimming: 4 bases; J trimming: 1 base; junction bases outside the gene matches: 6. Germline V gene data show CDR1 as KGHSH and CDR2 as LQKENI. The length of the CDR3 is 15 residues. CDR3 protein: CASSRESGGNTEAFF. The CDR3 DNA reads as TGTGCCAGCTCACGGGAGTCAGGGGGGAACACTGAAGCTTTCTTT.

This clonotype was seen only a few times. The V gene is TRBV29-1, the J gene TRBJ2-1; 9 positions agree with TRBD2. The CDR3 has 16 residues. V shed 6 bases, J shed 3 bases, and the junction held 12 bases outside the gene matches. The V gene's germline CDR1 is SQVTM and CDR2 ANQGSEA. CDR3 protein: CSVEDGTSPVYNEQFF. Here the CDR3 DNA reads TGCAGCGTGGAGGATGGGACTAGCCCCGTCTACAATGAGCAGTTCTTC.

This clonotype was counted between two and nine times. The chain recombines TRBV2 with TRBJ1-1; D possibly corresponds to TRBD1 (5 bases). V was clipped by 4 bases and J by 1 base, with 13 bases between them. CDR3 length: 15 amino acids. Germline assignment: CDR1 SNHLY and CDR2 FYNNEI. The CDR3 DNA follows: TGTGCCAGCAGTGGGGTGGGACGGACGAACACTGAAGCTTTCTTT. Translating it yields CASSGVGRTNTEAFF.

The chain joins TRBV6-1 to TRBJ1-1; 8 bases match TRBD1. After removal of 5 bases from V and 1 base from J, the junction contained 12 bases not matched to a gene. Germline CDR1 reads MNHNS; CDR2 reads SASEGT. CDR3 size: 17 residues. The CDR3 sequence: CASSLQRPGTGNTEAFF. As DNA, the CDR3 is TGTGCCAGCAGTCTACAGCGTCCCGGGACAGGGAACACTGAAGCTTTCTTT.

The V call is TRBV5-1, the J call TRBJ2-1; D is possibly TRBD2 (6 bases). Between the trimmed V and J ends, which lost 0 bases and 8 bases, there was a span of 15 bases. This CDR3 contains 15 residues. In germline, CDR1 is SGHRS, CDR2 YFSETQ. CDR3 protein: CASSLEGRTGDEQFF. The DNA of the CDR3 is TGCGCCAGCAGCTTGGAGGGCAGGACGGGGGATGAGCAGTTCTTC.

A remark on this clonotype: An end of the junction differs from the germline gene, which may be a read error. J is TRBJ2-3 and V is TRBV6-2 or TRBV6-3; possible D gene TRBD2, 5 bases. Germline V gene sequence: CDR1 MNHEY, CDR2 SVGEGT. The CDR3 has 15 residues. The CDR3 sequence is CASSERRFSTDTQYF. Written as DNA, the CDR3 is TGTGCCAGCAGTGAAAGGAGGTTTAGCACGGATACGCAGTATTTT.

Of note for this clonotype: A much larger clone differs from this one at a single base, so this may be a read error. The V and J genes are TRBV4-1 and TRBJ1-5, with D perhaps TRBD1 (6 bases). The CDR3 runs 15 residues. Germline V gene sequence: CDR1 MGHRA, CDR2 YSYEKL. Trimming took off 5 bases at V and 7 bases at J, with 18 bases between the two ends. The CDR3, as DNA: TGCGCCAGCAGCACCTCTGACAGGTTCGGCCAGCCCCAGCATTTT. Translation: CASSTSDRFGQPQHF.

For this clonotype: A junction end diverges from the germline sequence, so it may reflect a read error. This rearrangement joins TRBV9 to TRBJ2-1; possibly TRBD2 for D (6 bases). The CDR3 is 15 amino acids. Looked up from germline, CDR1 is SGDLS and CDR2 is YYNGEE. CDR3 in DNA: TGTGCCGGCAGCGTAGTCGGCGGGACCTACAATGAGCAGTTCTTC. Translation: CAGSVVGGTYNEQFF. The whole variable domain, remainder taken from reference TRBV9 and TRBJ2-1, is DSGVTQTPKHLITATGQRVTLRCSPRSGDLSVYWYQQSLDQGLQFLIQYYNGEERAKGNILERFSAQQFPDLHSELNLSSLELGDSALYFCAGSVVGGTYNEQFFGPGTRLTVL.

V and J are TRBV9 and TRBJ2-3; 11 bases align to TRBD2. This CDR3 contains 18 residues. The germline gives CDR1 SGDLS, CDR2 YYNGEE. The J segment lost 3 bases and the V segment lost 3 bases, leaving 12 bases of the junction unmatched. Written as DNA, the CDR3 is TGTGCCAGCAGCGCCCTCCCCCTAACTAGCGGGGGAACAGATACGCAGTATTTT. It codes for CASSALPLTSGGTDTQYF.

J is TRBJ1-1 and V is TRBV20-1; the D is unclear. The CDR3 has 14 residues. The V end lost 3 bases, the J end lost 0 bases, and 11 bases lay between the germline ends. Per germline, CDR1 DFQATT and CDR2 SNEGSKA (reference sequence). CDR3 coding DNA: TGCAGTGCTAGTAAGGCCTCCGTGAACACTGAAGCTTTCTTT. Residues: CSASKASVNTEAFF.

This chain links TRBV12-3 or TRBV12-4 with TRBJ1-5; unclear D gene. V lost 3 bases and J lost 0, with 9 bases in between. This CDR3 is 15 amino acids long. CDR3 bases: TGTGCCAGCAGTTTGCGTCAAGATAGCAATCAGCCCCAGCATTTT. Encoded protein: CASSLRQDSNQPQHF.

This chain connects TRBV6-2 or TRBV6-3 to TRBJ2-7, with 9 nucleotides matching TRBD2. Germline CDR1 MNHEY, CDR2 SVGEGT. With 7 bases clipped from V and 0 bases from J, the junction kept 10 bases outside the gene matches. CDR3 length: 16 amino acids. The CDR3 bases are TGTGCCAGCACCCCGTGGGCTAGCGGGACCTCCTACGAGCAGTACTTC. Its protein is CASTPWASGTSYEQYF.

This clonotype was observed at least ten times. V and J are TRBV6-1 and TRBJ2-7; 8 nucleotides align to TRBD2. Looked up from germline, CDR1 is MNHNS and CDR2 is SASEGT. V shed 7 bases, J shed 2 bases, and the junction held 4 bases outside the gene matches. This CDR3 has 13 residues. CDR3 amino acids: CASNSGNPYEQYF. In DNA form, the CDR3 reads TGTGCCAGCAATAGCGGGAACCCCTACGAGCAGTACTTC.